A selection of T cell receptor beta chains follows, all from one sample in a study of blood T cell repertoires in COVID-19. Produced via immunoSEQ multiplex PCR; TCRdb's table is partial and in-frame only. Here the sample spans approximately 40,000 clones, around 90% being singletons. Sequenced input: peripheral blood. These receptors were collected from a human donor in a cohort sampled during active COVID-19. Both conserved end residues are trimmed from each CDR3. Only some rows state a clone size, as once, few, many or a class for expanded clones.

NA TRBJ2-3 TRBV24-1 ATSDLEGGGGTDTQY
NA TRBJ1-2 TRBV11-2 ASSPRSEGYT
NA TRBJ2-1 TRBV7-2 ASSHFKSSYNEQF
NA TRBJ2-7 TRBV19 ASSLWAGTSGVEQY
NA TRBJ2-7 TRBV27 ASRGLTQGYEQY
NA TRBJ2-7 TRBV9 ASSVEGQGFYEQY
NA TRBJ2-2 TRBV24-1 ATSDNSENTGELF
NA TRBJ2-7 TRBV28 ATLGGAPIDEQY
once TRBJ1-2 TRBV6-2/TRBV6-3 ASSYVTTTNYGYT
NA TRBJ2-7 TRBV23-1 ASNLYRDRVFEQY
NA TRBJ2-3 TRBV28 ASVKSGTGGPGTDTQY
NA TRBJ1-2 TRBV5-1 ASRQGTGRYGYT
few TRBJ2-2 TRBV5-4 ASSSGGTGELF
NA TRBJ1-6 TRBV7-6 ASSLDSAINSPLH
once TRBJ2-1 TRBV24-1 ATSDLVEQF
NA TRBJ2-5 TRBV19 ASSRAGVRETQY
NA TRBJ2-2 TRBV2 ASRPDRGAGELF
NA TRBJ2-3 TRBV18 ASSPPRSGSTDTQY
NA TRBJ1-2 TRBV10-2 ASSDRGVYGYT
NA TRBJ2-3 TRBV18 ASSLNRGQDTQY
NA TRBJ2-5 TRBV18 ASADSKETQY
NA TRBJ2-2 TRBV2 AGGATGLLAGELF
NA TRBJ1-1 TRBV30 AWKREKTEAF
NA TRBJ2-7 TRBV29-1 SVEVTGYEQY
NA TRBJ1-6 TRBV19 ASSISGYNSPLH
NA TRBJ2-5 TRBV7-9 ASSLRLAGEIQETQY
NA TRBJ2-7 TRBV5-1 ASSWGQLRSYEQY
once TRBJ2-1 TRBV28 ASSPPPGHWKSYNEQF
NA TRBJ1-4 TRBV7-9 ASSLTGQGEKLF
NA TRBJ1-4 TRBV4-3 ASSQELRPGGEEKLF
NA TRBJ2-7 TRBV5-5 ASSWGQSSYEQY
NA TRBJ1-5 TRBV6-2/TRBV6-3 ASSYSGVGMGNQPQH
NA TRBJ2-1 TRBV11-2 ASSSGGTYNEQF
NA TRBJ2-1 TRBV3-1/TRBV3-2 ASSHLNNEQF
once TRBJ1-5 TRBV29-1 SAKNQGDSNQPQH
NA TRBJ2-7 TRBV11-2 ASSFRGGHAAYEQY
NA TRBJ2-7 TRBV3-1/TRBV3-2 ASSPAGTNYEQY
NA TRBJ2-7 TRBV19 ASSRGQASPSYEQY
NA TRBJ1-6 TRBV9 ASSVGGQAARTPLH
NA TRBJ2-7 TRBV11-1 ASSKGGQIYEQY